This entry concerns a single T cell receptor beta chain. The data stem from a study of cytomegalovirus exposure and HLA in healthy donors. PCR primers comprised 60 Vbeta and 13 Jbeta primers. Using immunoSEQ multiplex PCR, the repertoire was profiled, and TCRdb retains in-frame clones only, with some absent. Here the sample spans tens of thousands of clones, about 80% being singletons. The clonotype originates from a woman aged 45-59 years in good health and CMV-seropositive. The sequenced material came from PBMCs.

The CDR3 coding sequence is TGCGCCAGCAGCCGACCCGGGGCTAGCGGGGGAATATACAATGAGCAGTTCTTC. Translation gives CASSRPGASGGIYNEQFF. The chain links TRBV4-1 to TRBJ2-1; 10 bases align to TRBD2. The CDR3 spans 18 residues. V shed 4 bases, J shed 4 bases, and the junction held 13 bases outside the gene matches. The germline CDR1 and CDR2 sequences are MGHRA and YSYEKL.